This T cell receptor beta chain was captured in a study of cytomegalovirus exposure and HLA in healthy donors. General study findings and limits: While the bulk of TCR sequences proved rare, some public TCRs turned up in many donors. Analyses of presence/absence relied on an assumption of roughly uniform sequencing depth across donors.

PCR primers comprised 60 Vbeta and 13 Jbeta primers. The method was immunoSEQ multiplex PCR; TCRdb's version includes in-frame clones alone and lacks a portion of them. Of around 130,000 clones in the sample, 77% were seen once. V lost 6 bases, J lost 6 bases, and 8 bases stayed unmatched. Germline CDR1 is MNHEY and CDR2 is SMNVEV (reference sequence). The CDR3 totals 15 residues. Comment on this clone: Its antigen is as yet unknown.

The genes are TRBV27 and TRBJ2-3; 11 bases agree with TRBD2. The clonotype was recovered from a man aged 18 to 29 in good health and CMV-seropositive. Sequencing was performed on PBMCs. DNA for the CDR3: TGTGCCAGCAGGCTCATTAGCGGGGGGGCGGATACGCAGTATTTT. Translating it yields CASRLISGGADTQYF.